One and the same sample provided the 10 T cell receptor beta chains below, sequenced in a study of blood T cells in healthy people across ages. Primed by a sample-barcoded 5' primer and a J-beta primer mix, a second PCR proceeded for 7 to 11 cycles. One entry per CDR3 protein results from TCRdb running MiXCR on the 5' RACE reads. The sample records around 1.7 million distinct CDR3 sequences, about 28% being singletons. The specimen was blood. Source of these receptors: a woman younger than 45 in good health.

In its sample, this clonotype was seen a few times. This chain connects TRBV5-1 to TRBJ1-1, with D possibly matching TRBD1 (5 bases). V dropped 4 bases and J dropped 3 bases, with 16 bases sitting between them. Germline V gives CDR1 SGHRS, CDR2 YFSETQ. The CDR3 contains 15 residues. This CDR3 reads CASSPLRQGDTEAFF. The CDR3 nucleotides are TGCGCCAGCAGCCCGCTCCGGCAGGGAGACACTGAAGCTTTCTTT.

This clonotype has more than one count but fewer than ten. The genes are TRBV20-1 and TRBJ2-1; D uncertain. V lost 7 bases, J lost 8 bases, and 18 bases lay in between. Germline CDR1 and CDR2: DFQATT and SNEGSKA (reference sequence). CDR3 length: 13 residues. The CDR3 coding sequence is TGCAGTGTACTCCCCCCCAGACCCCATGAGCAGTTCTTC. This codes for CSVLPPRPHEQFF.

Concerning this clonotype itself: At one boundary the junction diverges from the germline segment, which might be a read error. The chain links TRBV6-5 to TRBJ2-4, with a possible D match to TRBD1 (5 bases). Germline V gene sequence: CDR1 MNHEY, CDR2 SVGAGI. This CDR3 comprises 15 residues. Written as DNA, the CDR3 is TGTGCCGGCAGTTGGGGATTGGGAAGGGGAAACATTCAGTACTTC. It encodes CAGSWGLGRGNIQYF.

The chain links TRBV7-9 to TRBJ2-1; D might be TRBD2 (5 bases). This CDR3 is 13 amino acids long. Germline CDR1 SEHNR, CDR2 FQNEAQ (reference sequence). V lost 1 base to trimming and J lost 5 bases, with 6 bases between them. CDR3 coding DNA: TGTGCCAGCAGCTTAGGGACTCACAATGAGCAGTTCTTC. Translated, it gives CASSLGTHNEQFF.

This clonotype has just a few counts. This chain joins TRBV12-3 or TRBV12-4 and TRBJ2-1, with D hard to call. This CDR3 spans 13 amino acids. Trimming took off 3 bases at V and 7 bases at J, with 10 bases between the two ends. As DNA, the CDR3 is TGTGCCAGCAGTTTGCTAGAAACAAATGAGCAGTTCTTC. This translates into CASSLLETNEQFF.

This clonotype was seen more than once but under ten times. The J gene is TRBJ2-4, the V gene TRBV7-2, with D uncertain. The CDR3 loop spans 16 amino acids. The germline CDR1 and CDR2 sequences are SGHTA and FQGNSA. V lost 4 bases, J lost 0 bases, and 13 bases lay in between. The chain's CDR3 is CASSSTGLLAKNIQYF. CDR3 nucleotides: TGTGCCAGCAGCTCTACTGGATTACTAGCCAAAAACATTCAGTACTTC.

Only a few counts were recorded for this clonotype. The V gene is TRBV9, the J gene TRBJ1-5, with no clear D. The CDR3 spans 13 residues. Trimming took 2 bases from V and 7 from J, leaving 10 bases between them. CDR1 is SGDLS and CDR2 is YYNGEE in the germline V gene. The CDR3 here is CASSVAPGQPQHF. The DNA of the CDR3 is TGTGCCAGCAGCGTTGCCCCCGGGCAGCCCCAGCATTTT.

This clonotype was seen more than once but under ten times. The V call is TRBV7-7, the J call TRBJ2-2, with TRBD2 matching over 8 bases. In germline, CDR1 is SSHAT, CDR2 FNYEAQ (reference sequence). The CDR3 sequence is 15 residues long. J was trimmed by 1 base and V by 8 bases; bases with no gene match: 6. CDR3 protein: CASRRAGVNTGELFF. CDR3 sequence (DNA): TGTGCCAGCCGGCGAGCGGGAGTGAACACCGGGGAGCTGTTTTTT.

This clonotype occurred a few times. The chain links TRBV14 to TRBJ1-2; tentatively, D is TRBD1 (6 bases). The germline V gene has CDR1 SGHDN and CDR2 FVKESK. Trimming left V 1 base short and J 8 bases short, with 17 bases between. CDR3 length: 15 amino acids. The CDR3 region is CASSQVGVGGKGYTF. The DNA for the CDR3 is TGTGCCAGCAGCCAAGTTGGCGTCGGGGGCAAGGGCTACACCTTC.

V usage is TRBV5-5 and J usage is TRBJ2-1, with D perhaps matching TRBD2 (5 bases). CDR3 length: 14 residues. Trimming cost V 5 bases and J 13 bases, with 22 bases left between them. In germline, CDR1 is SGHKS, CDR2 YYEKEE (reference sequence). This CDR3 reads CASSRNGEQETQFF. As DNA, the CDR3 is TGTGCCAGCAGTCGGAACGGGGAACAAGAGACCCAGTTCTTC.